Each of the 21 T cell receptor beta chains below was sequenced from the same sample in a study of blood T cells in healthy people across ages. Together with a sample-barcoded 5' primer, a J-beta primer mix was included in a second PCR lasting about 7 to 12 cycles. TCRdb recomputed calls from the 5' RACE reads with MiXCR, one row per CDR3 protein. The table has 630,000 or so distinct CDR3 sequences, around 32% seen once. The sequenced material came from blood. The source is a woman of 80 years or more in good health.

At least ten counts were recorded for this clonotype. The DNA of the CDR3 is TGTGCCAGCAGGAAAGGTGGCACAGATACGCAGTATTTT. Translated, it gives CASRKGGTDTQYF. The rearrangement joins TRBV6-5 to TRBJ2-3; no clear D gene. This CDR3 is 13 amino acids long. CDR1 is MNHEY and CDR2 is SVGAGI in the germline V gene. The V and J ends lost 6 bases and 1 base respectively, with 8 bases between them.

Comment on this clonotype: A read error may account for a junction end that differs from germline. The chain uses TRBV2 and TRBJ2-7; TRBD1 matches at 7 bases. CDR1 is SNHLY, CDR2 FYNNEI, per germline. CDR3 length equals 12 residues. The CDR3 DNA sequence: TGTGCCAGTGGGGACAGCAGCTACGGGCAGTACTTC. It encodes CASGDSSYGQYF. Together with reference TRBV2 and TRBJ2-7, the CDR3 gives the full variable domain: EPEVTQTPSHQVTQMGQEVILRCVPISNHLYFYWYRQILGQKVEFLVSFYNNEISEKSEIFDDQFSVERPDGSNFTLKIRSTKLEDSAMYFCASGDSSYGQYFGPGTRLTVT.

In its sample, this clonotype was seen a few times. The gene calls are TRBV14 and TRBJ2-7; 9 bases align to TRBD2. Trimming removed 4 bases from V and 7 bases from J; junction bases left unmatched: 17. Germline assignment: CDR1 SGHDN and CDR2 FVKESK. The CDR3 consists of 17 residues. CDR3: CASSLLAGGGDYNEQYF. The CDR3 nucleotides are TGTGCCAGCAGCCTCCTAGCTGGCGGGGGGGATTACAATGAGCAGTACTTC.

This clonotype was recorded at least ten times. The CDR3 here is CASSVSSGTSLYEQYF. In DNA, the CDR3 is TGTGCCAGCAGCGTTAGCTCCGGGACTAGTCTTTACGAGCAGTACTTC. The V call is TRBV9, the J call TRBJ2-7; 8 nucleotides agree with TRBD2. CDR1 and CDR2 from the germline V gene are SGDLS and YYNGEE. The CDR3 is 16 amino acids. Unmatched junction bases numbered 11, after V lost 2 bases and J lost 4 bases.

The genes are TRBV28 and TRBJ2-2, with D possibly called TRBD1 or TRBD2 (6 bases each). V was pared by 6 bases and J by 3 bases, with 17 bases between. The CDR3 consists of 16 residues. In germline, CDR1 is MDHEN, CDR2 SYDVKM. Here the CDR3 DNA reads TGTGCCAGCAGATCCGGTGGGGGGCGGGACACCGGGGAGCTGTTTTTT. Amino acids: CASRSGGGRDTGELFF.

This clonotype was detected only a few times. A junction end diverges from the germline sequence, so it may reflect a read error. The CDR3 DNA is TGTGCCGGCAGCTTGACCGAGGGCACCGGCTACACCTTC. Translating it yields CAGSLTEGTGYTF. The gene calls are TRBV7-9 and TRBJ1-2; D unresolved. There are 13 residues in the CDR3. The germline CDR1 and CDR2 sequences are SEHNR and FQNEAQ (reference sequence).

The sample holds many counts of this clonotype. CDR3 loop: CASSASGTGGETQYF. The CDR3 bases are TGTGCCAGCAGCGCGTCAGGGACCGGTGGGGAGACCCAGTACTTC. The rearrangement links TRBV5-6 to TRBJ2-5, with D perhaps given as TRBD1 or TRBD2 (5 bases each). V gave up 4 bases and J gave up 5 bases, with 18 bases separating them. Per germline, CDR1 SGHDT and CDR2 YYEEEE. This CDR3 has 15 residues.

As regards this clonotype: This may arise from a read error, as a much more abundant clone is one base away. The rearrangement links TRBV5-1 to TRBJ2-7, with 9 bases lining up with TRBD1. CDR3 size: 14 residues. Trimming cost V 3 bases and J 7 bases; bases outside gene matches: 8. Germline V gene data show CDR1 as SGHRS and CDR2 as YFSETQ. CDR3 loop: CASSSGTGRREQYF. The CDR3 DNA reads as TGCGCCAGCAGCTCCGGGACAGGGAGAAGGGAGCAGTACTTC.

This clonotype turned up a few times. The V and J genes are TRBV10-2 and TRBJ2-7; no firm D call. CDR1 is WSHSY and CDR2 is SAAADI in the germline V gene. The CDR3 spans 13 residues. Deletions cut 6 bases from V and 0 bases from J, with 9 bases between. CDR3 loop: CASRATASYEQYF. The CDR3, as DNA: TGCGCCAGCAGGGCGACTGCCTCCTACGAGCAGTACTTC.

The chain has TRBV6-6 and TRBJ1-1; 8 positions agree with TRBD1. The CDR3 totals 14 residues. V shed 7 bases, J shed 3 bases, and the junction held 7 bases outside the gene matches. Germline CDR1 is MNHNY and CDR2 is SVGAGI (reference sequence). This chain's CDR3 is CASTGGAQDTEAFF. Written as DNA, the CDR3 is TGTGCCAGCACAGGGGGCGCACAGGACACTGAAGCTTTCTTT.

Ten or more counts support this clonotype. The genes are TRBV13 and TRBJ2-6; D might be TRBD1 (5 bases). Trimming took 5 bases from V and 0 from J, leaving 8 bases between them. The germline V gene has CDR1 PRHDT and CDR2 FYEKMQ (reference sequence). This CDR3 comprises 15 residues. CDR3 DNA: TGTGCCAGCAGCCGCGACAGCTCTGGGGCCAACGTCCTGACTTTC. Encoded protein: CASSRDSSGANVLTF.

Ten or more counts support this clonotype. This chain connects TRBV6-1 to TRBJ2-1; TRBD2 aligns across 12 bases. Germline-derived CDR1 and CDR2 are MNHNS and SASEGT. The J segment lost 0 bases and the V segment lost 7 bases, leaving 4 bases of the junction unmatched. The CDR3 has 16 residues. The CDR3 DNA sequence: TGTGCCAGCATGACTAGCGGGGGTCGCTCCTACAATGAGCAGTTCTTC. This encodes CASMTSGGRSYNEQFF.

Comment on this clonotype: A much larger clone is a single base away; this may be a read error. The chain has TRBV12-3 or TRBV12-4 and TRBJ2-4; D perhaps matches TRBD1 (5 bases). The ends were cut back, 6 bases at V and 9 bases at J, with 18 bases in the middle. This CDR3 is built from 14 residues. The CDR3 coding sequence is TGTGCCAGCAGCGGACGGAGCCAGGGAAGCATTCAGTACTTC. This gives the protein CASSGRSQGSIQYF.

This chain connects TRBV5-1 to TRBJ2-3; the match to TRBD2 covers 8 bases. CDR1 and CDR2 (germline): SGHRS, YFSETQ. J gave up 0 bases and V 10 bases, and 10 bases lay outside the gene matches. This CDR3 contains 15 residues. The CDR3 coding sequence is TGCGCCTCCTGTGTTCGCGGGGGGAGCACAGATACGCAGTATTTT. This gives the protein CASCVRGGSTDTQYF.

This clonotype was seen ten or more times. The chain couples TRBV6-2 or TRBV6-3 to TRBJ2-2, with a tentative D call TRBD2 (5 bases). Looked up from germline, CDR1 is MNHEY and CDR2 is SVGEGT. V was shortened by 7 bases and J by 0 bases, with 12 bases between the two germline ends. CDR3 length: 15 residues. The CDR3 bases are TGTGCCAGCACCTTCGGAGGAGCGAACACCGGGGAGCTGTTTTTT. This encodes CASTFGGANTGELFF.

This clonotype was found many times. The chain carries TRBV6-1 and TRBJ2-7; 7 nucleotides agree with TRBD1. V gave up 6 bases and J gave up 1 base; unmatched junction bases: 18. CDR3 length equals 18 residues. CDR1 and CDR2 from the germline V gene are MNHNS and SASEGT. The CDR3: CASRFGQAHYNPSYEQYF. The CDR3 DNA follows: TGTGCCAGCAGATTCGGACAGGCGCACTACAACCCTTCCTACGAGCAGTACTTC.

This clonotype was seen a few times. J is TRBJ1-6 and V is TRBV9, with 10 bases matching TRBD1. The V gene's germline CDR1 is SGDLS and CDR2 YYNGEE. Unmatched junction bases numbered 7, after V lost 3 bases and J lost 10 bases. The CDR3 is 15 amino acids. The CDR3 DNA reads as TGTGCCAGCAGCGCGGGACAGGGGATTGGGTCACCCCTCCACTTT. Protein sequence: CASSAGQGIGSPLHF.

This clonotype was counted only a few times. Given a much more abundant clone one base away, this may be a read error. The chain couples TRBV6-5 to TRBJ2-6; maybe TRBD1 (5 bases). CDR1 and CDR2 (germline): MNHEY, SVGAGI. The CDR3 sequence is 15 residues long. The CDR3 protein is CASSYGSSGANVPTF. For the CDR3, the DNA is TGTGCCAGCAGTTACGGGTCATCTGGGGCCAACGTCCCGACTTTC.

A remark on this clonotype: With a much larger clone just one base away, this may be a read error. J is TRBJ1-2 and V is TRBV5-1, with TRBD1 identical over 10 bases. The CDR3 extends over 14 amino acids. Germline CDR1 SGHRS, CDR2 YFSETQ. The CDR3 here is CASSLDRGLSGCTF. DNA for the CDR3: TGCGCCAGCAGCCTCGACAGGGGGCTCAGTGGCTGCACCTTC.

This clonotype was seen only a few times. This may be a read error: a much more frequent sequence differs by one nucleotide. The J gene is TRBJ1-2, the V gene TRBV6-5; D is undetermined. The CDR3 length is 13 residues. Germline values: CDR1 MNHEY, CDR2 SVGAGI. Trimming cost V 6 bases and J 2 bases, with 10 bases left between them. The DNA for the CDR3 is TGTGCCAGCAGCCACGCTTGGAACTATGGCTACACCTTC. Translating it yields CASSHAWNYGYTF.

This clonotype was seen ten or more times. The CDR3 protein is CAAVGGSRGAYGYTF. The CDR3 DNA reads TGTGCCGCCGTTGGCGGTTCGAGGGGGGCCTATGGCTACACCTTC. The chain employs TRBV15 and TRBJ1-2; perhaps TRBD1 as D (6 bases). CDR1 and CDR2 (germline): LNHNV, YYDKDF (reference sequence). V was cut by 11 bases and J by 4 bases, with 23 bases left in between. The CDR3 is 15 residues long.